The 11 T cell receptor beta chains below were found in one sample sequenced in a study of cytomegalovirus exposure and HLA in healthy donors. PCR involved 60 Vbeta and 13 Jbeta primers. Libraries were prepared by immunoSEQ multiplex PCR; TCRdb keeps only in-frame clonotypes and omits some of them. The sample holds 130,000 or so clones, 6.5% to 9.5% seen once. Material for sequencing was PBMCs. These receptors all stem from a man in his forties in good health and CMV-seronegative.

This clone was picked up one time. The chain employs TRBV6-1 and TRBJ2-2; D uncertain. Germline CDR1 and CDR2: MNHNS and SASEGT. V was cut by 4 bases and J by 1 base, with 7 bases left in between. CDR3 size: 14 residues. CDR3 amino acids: CASSVQLNTGELFF. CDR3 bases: TGTGCCAGCAGTGTACAGTTGAACACCGGGGAGCTGTTTTTT.

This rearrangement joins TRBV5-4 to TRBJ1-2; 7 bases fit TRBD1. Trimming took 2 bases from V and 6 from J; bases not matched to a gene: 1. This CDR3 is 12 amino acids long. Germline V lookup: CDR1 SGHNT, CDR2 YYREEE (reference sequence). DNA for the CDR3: TGTGCCAGCAGCTTAGACAGGGATGGCTACACCTTC. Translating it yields CASSLDRDGYTF.

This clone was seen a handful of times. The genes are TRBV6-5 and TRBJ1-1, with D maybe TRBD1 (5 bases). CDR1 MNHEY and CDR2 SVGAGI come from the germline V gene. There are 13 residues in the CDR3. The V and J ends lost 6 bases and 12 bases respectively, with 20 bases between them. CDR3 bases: TGTGCCAGCAGCCCCGGGGGGGGAGGGGCAACTTTCTTT. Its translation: CASSPGGGGATFF.

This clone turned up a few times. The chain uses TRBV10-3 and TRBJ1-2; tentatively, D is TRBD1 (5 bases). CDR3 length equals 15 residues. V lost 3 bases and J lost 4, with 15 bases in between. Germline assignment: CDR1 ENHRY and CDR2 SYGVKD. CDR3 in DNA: TGTGCCATCAGTGATGTTAGGGGCGGTGGCTATGGCTACACCTTC. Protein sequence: CAISDVRGGGYGYTF.

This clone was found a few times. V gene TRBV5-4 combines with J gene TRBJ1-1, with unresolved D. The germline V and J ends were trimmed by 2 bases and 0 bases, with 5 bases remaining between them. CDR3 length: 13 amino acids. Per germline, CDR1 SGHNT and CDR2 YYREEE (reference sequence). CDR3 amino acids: CASSFQVNTEAFF. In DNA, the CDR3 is TGTGCCAGCAGCTTCCAGGTGAACACTGAAGCTTTCTTT.

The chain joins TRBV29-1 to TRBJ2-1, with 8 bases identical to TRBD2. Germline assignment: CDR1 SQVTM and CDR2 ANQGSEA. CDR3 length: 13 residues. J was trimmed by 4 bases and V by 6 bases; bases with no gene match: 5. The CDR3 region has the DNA TGCAGCGTGTCGGGGGGGCAATACAATGAGCAGTTCTTC. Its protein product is CSVSGGQYNEQFF.

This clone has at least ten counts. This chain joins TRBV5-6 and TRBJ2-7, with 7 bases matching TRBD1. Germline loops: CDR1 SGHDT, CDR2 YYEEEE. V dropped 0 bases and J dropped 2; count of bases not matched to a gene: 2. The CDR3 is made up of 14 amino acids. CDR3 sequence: CASSLVDRAYEQYF. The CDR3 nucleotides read TGTGCCAGCAGCTTGGTTGACAGGGCCTACGAGCAGTACTTC.

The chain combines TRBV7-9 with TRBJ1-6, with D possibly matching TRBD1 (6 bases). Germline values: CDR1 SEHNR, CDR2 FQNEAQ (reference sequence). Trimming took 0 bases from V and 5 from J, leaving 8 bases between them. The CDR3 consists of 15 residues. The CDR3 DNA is TGTGCCAGCAGCTTAGCAGCAGGGGATAATTCACCCCTCCACTTT. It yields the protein CASSLAAGDNSPLHF.

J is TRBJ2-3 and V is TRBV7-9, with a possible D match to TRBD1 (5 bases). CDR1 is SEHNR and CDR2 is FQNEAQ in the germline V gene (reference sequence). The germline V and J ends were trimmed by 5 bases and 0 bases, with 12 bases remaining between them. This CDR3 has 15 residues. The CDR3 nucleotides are TGTGCCAGCAGCCTCCGACAGACTAGCACAGATACGCAGTATTTT. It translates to CASSLRQTSTDTQYF.

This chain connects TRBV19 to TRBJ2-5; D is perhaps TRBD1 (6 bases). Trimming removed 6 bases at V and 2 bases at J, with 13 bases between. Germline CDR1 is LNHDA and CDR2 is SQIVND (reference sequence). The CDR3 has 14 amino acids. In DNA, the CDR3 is TGTGCCAGTAGCTCCGGACAGCCACAAGAGACCCAGTACTTC. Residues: CASSSGQPQETQYF. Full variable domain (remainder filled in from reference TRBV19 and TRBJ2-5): DGGITQSPKYLFRKEGQNVTLSCEQNLNHDAMYWYRQDPGQGLRLIYYSQIVNDFQKGDIAEGYSVSREKKESFPLTVTSAQKNPTAFYLCASSSGQPQETQYFGPGTRLLVL.

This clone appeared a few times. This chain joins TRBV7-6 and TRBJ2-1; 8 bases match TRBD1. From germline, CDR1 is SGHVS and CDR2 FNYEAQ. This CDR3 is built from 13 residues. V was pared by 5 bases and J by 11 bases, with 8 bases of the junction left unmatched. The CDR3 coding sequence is TGTGCCAGCAGCCGGGACAGGTTAGGACAGCAGTTCTTC. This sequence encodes CASSRDRLGQQFF.